Described below is a single T cell receptor (beta chain) sequence and its context. TCRdb's table, derived via immunoSEQ multiplex PCR, lists solely in-frame clones and lacks some. The top ten clones hold around 3% of a sample with a few hundred thousand clones, roughly 87% of them seen once. The sample originates from a study of blood T cell repertoires in COVID-19. This CDR3 comprises 14 residues. After removal of 2 bases from V and 4 bases from J, the junction contained 2 bases not matched to a gene. Germline V CDR1 and CDR2: MDHEN, SYDVKM. Sequenced input: PBMCs or T cells enriched from blood (not recorded which). The chain joins TRBV28 to TRBJ1-2; 9 bases are shared with TRBD1. The origin of this receptor is a woman aged 25-40 years who had recovered from COVID-19. DNA of the CDR3: TGTGCCAGCAGTTTAGGGGGACAGGGCTATGGCTACACCTTC. Translated: CASSLGGQGYGYTF.